This T cell receptor (beta chain) appears in the sequencing data of a study of T cell responses to AZD1222 COVID-19 vaccine. Study-wide context: Second-dose timings of about 4 or about 12 weeks were pooled.

Profiling relied on immunoSEQ multiplex PCR, and the TCRdb table lists in-frame clones only, not all of them. The sample lists 70,000 to 90,000 clones, roughly 90% occurring once. Details on this clone: Its antigen remains unknown.

Trimming cost V 1 base and J 0 bases, with 12 bases left between them. Germline CDR1 LNHDA, CDR2 SQIVND (reference sequence). This CDR3 spans 16 amino acids. General study points: Close to half of all spike-specific TCRs reportedly target regions of the variants that are unmutated. Among those given AZD1222, only five or six were seropositive at baseline. Repertoire collection took place solely once the T cell response had peaked.

J is TRBJ1-1 and V is TRBV19; D perhaps matches TRBD1 (6 bases). Specimen: peripheral blood, collected on day 0 of AZD1222 vaccination. This receptor was identified in an adult in good health. CDR3 nucleotide sequence: TGTGCCAGTAGTATAGGACTGGGGGGCGTGAACACTGAAGCTTTCTTT. Translated, it gives CASSIGLGGVNTEAFF.